The present TCR beta chain was sequenced within a study of blood T cell repertoires in COVID-19. This clone was seen just once. In the authors' workflow: Researchers report that nucleated cell counts were estimated from reference gene primer amplification. Libraries were prepared by immunoSEQ multiplex PCR; TCRdb keeps only in-frame clonotypes and omits some of them. V, J and clone size are those of that table, while D and trimming were read from the DNA. This repertoire shows about 82,000 clones, around 89% found once; its top ten account for approximately 1%. The study drew participants aged about 18 to 89 years from 20 to 30 US areas. Germline V lookup: CDR1 LGHDT, CDR2 YNNKEL (reference sequence). The CDR3 sequence is 15 residues long. The V and J ends lost 1 base and 7 bases, in that order; junction bases with no gene match: 6.

The source is a woman between 45 and 65 years old with acute COVID-19. The rearrangement joins TRBV3-1 (or the pseudogene TRBV3-2) to TRBJ2-1; 8 nucleotides align to TRBD2. The material sequenced was PBMCs or T cells enriched from blood (not recorded which). The CDR3 loop is CASSQAGGPWNEQFF. CDR3 DNA: TGTGCCAGCAGCCAAGCGGGAGGGCCTTGGAATGAGCAGTTCTTC.